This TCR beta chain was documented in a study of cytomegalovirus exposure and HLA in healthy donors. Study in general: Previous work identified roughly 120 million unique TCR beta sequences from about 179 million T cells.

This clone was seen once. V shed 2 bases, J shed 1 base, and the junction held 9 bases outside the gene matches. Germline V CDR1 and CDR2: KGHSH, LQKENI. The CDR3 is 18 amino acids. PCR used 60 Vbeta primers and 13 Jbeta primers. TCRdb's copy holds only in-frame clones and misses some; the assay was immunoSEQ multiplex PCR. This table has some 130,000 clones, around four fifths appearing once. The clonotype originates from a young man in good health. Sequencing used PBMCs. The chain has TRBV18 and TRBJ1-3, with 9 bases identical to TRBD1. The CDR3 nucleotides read TGTGCCAGCTCACCAACAGGGGGCGATCTCGGATCTGGAAACACCATATATTTT. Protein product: CASSPTGGDLGSGNTIYF.